This entry lists 5 T cell receptor beta chains sequenced from one sample in a study of control samples from healthy donors and cancer patients. This table comes from immunoSEQ multiplex PCR, and its TCRdb copy is limited to in-frame clones, with some not included. Of some 140,000 clones in the sample, roughly 92% are singletons; the top ten hold about 11%. The source material was blood. The origin of the receptors is a man between 25 and 39 years old in good health.

This chain joins TRBV15 and TRBJ2-1, with 10 nucleotides matching TRBD2. Germline V gene sequence: CDR1 LNHNV, CDR2 YYDKDF (reference sequence). V lost 5 bases to trimming and J lost 4 bases; unmatched junction nucleotides: 8. There are 16 residues in the CDR3. The CDR3 is CATSERSGRAYNEQFF. The CDR3 region has the DNA TGTGCCACCAGCGAAAGAAGCGGGAGGGCGTACAATGAGCAGTTCTTC.

The chain has TRBV11-3 and TRBJ2-3, with 9 positions matching TRBD1. This CDR3 has 17 amino acids. Trimming at V came to 4 bases and at J to 3 bases, leaving 11 bases not matched to a gene. Germline V gives CDR1 SGHNT, CDR2 YENEEA. The CDR3 region is CASSWSSGTGFTDTQYF. CDR3 coding DNA: TGTGCCAGCAGCTGGTCATCCGGGACAGGGTTTACAGATACGCAGTATTTT.

This clone was seen only once. V is TRBV27 and J is TRBJ2-7; 7 bases are a match to TRBD1. V shed 5 bases and J 2 bases; nucleotides not matched to a gene: 9. Germline V gives CDR1 MNHEY, CDR2 SMNVEV (reference sequence). The CDR3 runs 15 residues. This CDR3 reads CASSRSDRDPYEQYF. Written as DNA, the CDR3 is TGTGCCAGCAGTAGATCCGACAGGGACCCCTACGAGCAGTACTTC.

CDR3 sequence (DNA): TGTGCCAGCAGTGACCGGGACACCATTTCACCCCTCCACTTT. Amino acids: CASSDRDTISPLHF. The V gene is TRBV6-1, the J gene TRBJ1-6; D might be TRBD1 (6 bases). The CDR3 covers 14 residues. Germline CDR1 reads MNHNS; CDR2 reads SASEGT. V lost 3 bases and J lost 9, with 12 bases in between.

This rearrangement joins TRBV30 to TRBJ2-7; D is unresolved. The V gene lost 4 bases and the J gene lost 0 bases, with 4 bases spanning the gap. This CDR3 contains 11 residues. The germline gives CDR1 GTSNPN, CDR2 SVGIG (reference sequence). The CDR3: CAWKGSYEQYF. The CDR3 region has the DNA TGTGCCTGGAAGGGCTCCTACGAGCAGTACTTC.